Each of the 3 T cell receptor beta chains below was sequenced from the same sample in a study of blood T cell repertoires in COVID-19 (dated by TCRdb to about 2020). Library creation used the immunoSEQ multiplex PCR assay. TCRdb re-hosts the immuneACCESS table, in-frame sequences only. Its copies lack some clones; in the studies checked, an unresolved V gene accounts for under half of them, and the cause for the rest is not known. Recorded for this sample are about 350,000 clones; under 95% of them occurred a single time. Clones ranked in the top ten supply more than 3% of the sample. Sequencing used peripheral blood. Receptor source: a woman younger than 30 who had recovered from COVID-19.

This chain joins TRBV7-9 and TRBJ2-7; TRBD2 might be the D (6 bases). The V and J ends lost 5 bases and 6 bases respectively, with 14 bases between them. The CDR3 spans 13 residues. Germline V CDR1 and CDR2: SEHNR, FQNEAQ (reference sequence). The CDR3: CASSATSFGEQYV. Here the CDR3 DNA reads TGTGCCAGCAGCGCTACTAGCTTCGGCGAGCAGTACGTC.

This sequence joins TRBV27 and TRBJ1-5; 7 nucleotides line up with TRBD1. After removal of 5 bases from V and 5 bases from J, the junction contained 9 bases not matched to a gene. The CDR3 is made up of 15 amino acids. Germline V CDR1 and CDR2: MNHEY, SMNVEV (reference sequence). The CDR3 DNA follows: TGTGCCAGCAGTCCCTACCACAGGGGAGATCAGCCCCAGCATTTT. As protein: CASSPYHRGDQPQHF.

The V and J genes are TRBV10-2 and TRBJ2-7; D remains unclear. The CDR3 spans 13 residues. Trimming shortened V by 2 bases and J by 3 bases, and 8 bases separated the two germline ends. The germline gives CDR1 WSHSY, CDR2 SAAADI. The CDR3 reads CASSEGLLYEQYV. As DNA, the CDR3 is TGCGCCAGCAGTGAGGGGCTCCTCTACGAGCAGTACGTC.